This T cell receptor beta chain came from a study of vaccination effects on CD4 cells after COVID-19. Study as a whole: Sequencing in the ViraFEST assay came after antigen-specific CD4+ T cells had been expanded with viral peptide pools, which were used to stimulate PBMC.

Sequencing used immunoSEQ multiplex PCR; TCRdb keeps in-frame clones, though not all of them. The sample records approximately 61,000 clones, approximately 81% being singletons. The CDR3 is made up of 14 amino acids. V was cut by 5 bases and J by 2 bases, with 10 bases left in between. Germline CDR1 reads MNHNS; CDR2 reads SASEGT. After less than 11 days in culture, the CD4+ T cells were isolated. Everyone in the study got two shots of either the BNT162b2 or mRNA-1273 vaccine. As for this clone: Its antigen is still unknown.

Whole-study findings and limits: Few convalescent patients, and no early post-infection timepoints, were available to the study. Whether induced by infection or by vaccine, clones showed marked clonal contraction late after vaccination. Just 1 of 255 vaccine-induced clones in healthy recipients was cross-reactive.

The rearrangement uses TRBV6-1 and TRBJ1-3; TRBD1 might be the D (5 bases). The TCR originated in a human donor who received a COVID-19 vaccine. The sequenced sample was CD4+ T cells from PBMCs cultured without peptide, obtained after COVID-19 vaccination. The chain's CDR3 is CASSPRVAGNTIYF. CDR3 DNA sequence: TGTGCCAGCAGTCCCAGGGTAGCTGGAAACACCATATATTTT.